These 18 T cell receptor beta chains came from one sample sequenced in a study of shared clonotypes between healthy human individuals. Clones were sequenced by immunoSEQ multiplex PCR, and TCRdb holds only the in-frame ones, with some missing. The repertoire consists of more than 2 million clones, with 95% occurring once and the leading ten covering less than 0.15%. Sequences were obtained from naive CD4+ T cells sorted from blood. Subset noted: CD45RA+ positively selected. Receptors were obtained from a man younger than 30 in good health.

This chain connects TRBV28 to TRBJ1-2; D call uncertain. Trimming stripped 5 bases from V and 8 bases from J, with 12 bases between. The CDR3 has 12 amino acids. From germline, CDR1 is MDHEN and CDR2 SYDVKM. In DNA, the CDR3 is TGTGCCAGCAGTGATTTCCGGGGAGGCTACACCTTC. It codes for CASSDFRGGYTF.

The CDR3 region is CASSFTGGAGEKLFF. CDR3 nucleotide sequence: TGCGCCAGCAGTTTCACAGGGGGCGCGGGTGAAAAACTGTTTTTT. The chain employs TRBV5-1 and TRBJ1-4; 9 bases agree with TRBD1. Germline V gives CDR1 SGHRS, CDR2 YFSETQ. The CDR3 spans 15 residues. Trimming at V came to 5 bases and at J to 7 bases, leaving 9 bases not matched to a gene.

This chain links TRBV18 with TRBJ1-2; 10 bases line up with TRBD1. The length of the CDR3 is 15 residues. Germline-derived CDR1 and CDR2 are KGHSH and LQKENI. J gave up 2 bases and V 5 bases, and 5 bases lay outside the gene matches. CDR3 coding DNA: TGTGCCAGCTCAGAAGCGGACAGGGGGAACTATGGCTACACCTTC. It yields the protein CASSEADRGNYGYTF.

The V and J genes are TRBV5-4 and TRBJ1-1; 7 bases are shared with TRBD1. The junction had 10 bases not matched to a gene; V was cut back by 4 bases and J by 1 base. CDR1 SGHNT and CDR2 YYREEE come from the germline V gene (reference sequence). The CDR3 runs to 16 residues. The DNA of the CDR3 is TGTGCCAGCAGCCGAGAACCGGGACAGAAGAACACTGAAGCTTTCTTT. Translated: CASSREPGQKNTEAFF.

The V call is TRBV12-2, the J call TRBJ2-2; no check of the table's D call, TRBD1, against the DNA was made. TRBV12-2 is classified as a pseudogene. The CDR3 is made up of 15 amino acids. In DNA, the CDR3 is TGTGCAAGTCGCTTTGGGACAGGGGGAGCCGGGGAGCTGTTTTTT. This gives the protein CASRFGTGGAGELFF.

This clone was observed a handful of times. The sample contains more than one DNA sequence encoding this CDR3. This rearrangement joins TRBV30 to TRBJ1-5; D possibly corresponds to TRBD1 (5 bases). The CDR3 is 13 residues long. Per the germline V gene, CDR1 is GTSNPN and CDR2 is SVGIG (reference sequence). The V end lost 2 bases, the J end lost 5 bases, and 10 bases lay between the germline ends. CDR3 sequence reads: CAWSRQGDQPQHF. The CDR3, as DNA: TGTGCCTGGAGTAGGCAGGGCGATCAGCCCCAGCATTTT.

As concerns this clone: This sample includes further DNA sequences coding for the same CDR3. This chain joins TRBV6-5 and TRBJ1-4; 10 nucleotides match TRBD1. The germline V gene has CDR1 MNHEY and CDR2 SVGAGI. V shed 2 bases and J 7 bases; nucleotides not matched to a gene: 4. There are 15 residues in the CDR3. The CDR3 coding sequence is TGTGCCAGCAGTTACACGACAGGGGGCGGTGAAAAACTGTTTTTT. Encoded protein: CASSYTTGGGEKLFF.

This chain links TRBV30 with TRBJ1-2, with D perhaps TRBD1 (6 bases). Germline CDR1 GTSNPN, CDR2 SVGIG (reference sequence). The CDR3 spans 14 residues. V was trimmed by 8 bases and J by 2 bases, leaving 18 bases between them. CDR3 residues: CARLQLDRNYGYTF. In DNA, the CDR3 is TGTGCCCGACTACAACTGGACAGAAACTATGGCTACACCTTC. The variable domain in full, with the rest retrieved from reference TRBV30 and TRBJ1-2, is SQTIHQWPATLVQPVGSPLSLECTVEGTSNPNLYWYRQAAGRGLQLLFYSVGIGQISSEVPQNLSASRPQDRQFILSSKKLLLSDSGFYLCARLQLDRNYGYTFGSGTRLTVV.

The V and J genes are TRBV7-8 and TRBJ2-1; TRBD2 agrees at 13 bases. Losses at the gene ends were 5 bases for V and 9 bases for J; bases not matched to a gene: 10. Germline CDR1 and CDR2: SGHVS and FQNEAQ. This CDR3 is 16 amino acids long. The CDR3 loop is CASSRSGLAGVSEQFF. CDR3 DNA sequence: TGTGCCAGCAGCCGGTCCGGACTAGCGGGAGTGAGTGAGCAGTTCTTC.

This clone was seen a handful of times. The genes are TRBV25-1 and TRBJ2-3; no firm D call. The CDR3 totals 17 residues. Trimming left V 0 bases short and J 1 base short, with 14 bases between. Germline CDR1 and CDR2: MGHDK and SYGVNS. The CDR3 nucleotides are TGTGCCAGCAGTGAATATGGCAGCGTCCGTGGCACAGATACGCAGTATTTT. Encoded protein: CASSEYGSVRGTDTQYF.

V gene TRBV7-9 combines with J gene TRBJ2-5; tentative D call: TRBD2 (6 bases). V lost 1 base to trimming and J lost 5 bases, with 14 bases between them. Germline V gene lookup returns CDR1 SEHNR and CDR2 FQNEAQ (reference sequence). This CDR3 region has 15 residues. DNA for the CDR3: TGTGCCAGCAGCTTAGTTGTCGGGAGCGGTGAGACCCAGTACTTC. Translated: CASSLVVGSGETQYF. Drawing the rest from reference TRBV7-9 and TRBJ2-5, the complete variable domain is DTGVSQNPRHKITKRGQNVTFRCDPISEHNRLYWYRQTLGQGPEFLTYFQNEAQLEKSRLLSDRFSAERPKGSFSTLEIQRTEQGDSAMYLCASSLVVGSGETQYFGPGTRLLVL.

The chain recombines TRBV4-1 with TRBJ1-2; tentative D call: TRBD1 (6 bases). CDR1 and CDR2 (germline): MGHRA, YSYEKL. The CDR3 is made up of 13 amino acids. With 2 bases removed from V and 8 bases from J, the gap between germline ends came to 12 bases. CDR3 DNA: TGCGCCAGCAGCCAAATGCCAGGGGAAGGCTACACCTTC. As protein: CASSQMPGEGYTF.

This clone was picked up one time. This chain joins TRBV5-1 and TRBJ2-2; tentatively, D is TRBD2 (6 bases). This CDR3 has 17 amino acids. Germline CDR1 and CDR2: SGHRS and YFSETQ. Trimming pared 4 bases from V and 1 base from J, leaving 17 bases between. The CDR3 spells CASSAHWDLGNTGELFF. The CDR3 bases are TGCGCCAGCAGCGCCCACTGGGACTTAGGGAACACCGGGGAGCTGTTTTTT.

The genes are TRBV18 and TRBJ2-7; weak D call: TRBD1 (6 bases). The CDR3 loop spans 14 amino acids. V lost 3 bases and J lost 2, with 11 bases in between. Germline CDR1 and CDR2: KGHSH and LQKENI. CDR3 residues: CASSPAAGAYEQYF. For the CDR3, the DNA is TGTGCCAGCTCACCGGCGGCAGGGGCCTACGAGCAGTACTTC.

The CDR3: CASSQDPSGPYPSSYEQYF. The CDR3 bases are TGCGCCAGCAGCCAAGACCCGTCGGGTCCATACCCGAGCTCCTACGAGCAGTACTTC. The chain uses TRBV4-1 and TRBJ2-7; D remains ambiguous. Trimming removed 0 bases from V and 0 bases from J, with 21 bases in between. In germline, CDR1 is MGHRA, CDR2 YSYEKL. The CDR3 extends over 19 amino acids.

The chain couples TRBV2 to TRBJ1-1; the D is unclear. The V gene's germline CDR1 is SNHLY and CDR2 FYNNEI. The ends were cut back, 2 bases at V and 10 bases at J, with 11 bases in the middle. This CDR3 is 12 amino acids long. The CDR3 region has the DNA TGTGCCAGCAGTGAATTATCGGTCGGAGCTTTCTTT. This encodes CASSELSVGAFF.

V usage is TRBV9 and J usage is TRBJ2-7; no reliable D call. Trimming left V 4 bases short and J 6 bases short, with 14 bases between. The germline V gene has CDR1 SGDLS and CDR2 YYNGEE. The CDR3 is 13 amino acids. CDR3 loop: CASSPISKGEQYF. CDR3 nucleotide sequence: TGTGCCAGCAGCCCAATCTCTAAAGGCGAGCAGTACTTC.

The J gene is TRBJ2-7, the V gene TRBV27; no clear D gene. The CDR3 is 13 residues long. Germline CDR1 MNHEY, CDR2 SMNVEV (reference sequence). V was shortened by 6 bases and J by 1 base, with 10 bases between the two germline ends. CDR3 loop: CASRFASSYEQYF. CDR3 in DNA: TGTGCCAGCAGATTCGCCAGTTCCTACGAGCAGTACTTC.